This is a list of T cell receptor beta chains from one sample in a study of blood T cell repertoires in COVID-19. Some clones are missing from TCRdb's copy, which holds only in-frame ones; the method was immunoSEQ multiplex PCR. This table holds 95,000 to 150,000 clones, 65% to 90% found once. The sequencing sample was made of peripheral blood. The receptors shown here come from a woman older than 75 with acute or convalescent COVID-19. The CDR3 runs from the conserved cysteine through the conserved F or W. Each record gives: CDR3 length, V gene, D gene, J gene, CDR3 protein, CDR3 DNA. The D gene is left open where the match is weak.

>16|TRBV7-6|.|TRBJ2-2
CASSLDDSPNTGELFF
TGTGCCAGCAGCTTAGATGATAGCCCTAACACCGGGGAGCTGTTTTTT
>13|TRBV11-2|.|TRBJ1-1
CASSRSLNTEAFF
TGTGCCAGCAGCCGTAGTCTGAACACTGAAGCTTTCTTT
>14|TRBV18|TRBD2|TRBJ2-1
CASSGGGSYNEQFF
TGTGCCAGCTCGGGGGGAGGGTCCTACAATGAGCAGTTCTTC
>11|TRBV7-6|.|TRBJ1-3
CASSLSDTIYF
TGTGCCAGCAGCTTAAGCGACACCATATATTTT
>12|TRBV29-1|.|TRBJ1-2
CSGGGGLYGYTF
TGCAGCGGGGGGGGAGGGCTCTATGGCTACACCTTC
>13|TRBV18|.|TRBJ1-1
CASSPNRVAEAFF
TGTGCCAGCTCACCCAACAGGGTTGCTGAAGCTTTCTTT
>15|TRBV4-2|TRBD1|TRBJ1-1
CASSPTGELNTEAFF
TGTGCCAGCAGCCCAACAGGGGAGCTGAACACTGAAGCTTTCTTT
>14|TRBV19|TRBD1|TRBJ1-5
CASSSPGGYQPQHF
TGTGCCAGTAGTTCTCCAGGGGGCTATCAGCCCCAGCATTTT
>13|TRBV19|.|TRBJ1-5
CASSITAIQPQHF
TGTGCCAGTAGTATTACTGCTATTCAGCCCCAGCATTTT
>14|TRBV27|.|TRBJ2-7
CASSAARTVGEQYF
TGTGCCAGCAGTGCCGCCCGGACAGTCGGCGAGCAGTACTTC
>14|TRBV7-3|.|TRBJ2-2
CASSVGQNTGELFF
TGTGCCAGCAGCGTGGGACAGAACACCGGGGAGCTGTTTTTT
>12|TRBV12-3/TRBV12-4|.|TRBJ2-7
CASRYHGGEQYF
TGTGCCAGCAGATACCACGGGGGCGAGCAGTACTTC